This T cell receptor (beta chain) was profiled in a study of immune evolution from preneoplasia to lung adenocarcinoma. Profiled with immunoSEQ multiplex PCR; TCRdb holds only in-frame clones, not every one. In the table there are about 14,000 clones, approximately 78% of which are singletons. A remark on this clone: Its antigen remains unidentified.

The CDR3 spans 10 residues. Trimming stripped 7 bases from V and 7 bases from J, with 7 bases between. Germline lookup yields CDR1 MNHNS and CDR2 SASEGT. Study-level results: Later-stage lesions appeared to have more T cells, more diversity, less clonality.

Two lung cancer pathologists independently confirmed each histologic diagnosis. This TCR was sampled from a person aged 70 to 85 with lung adenocarcinoma. Material for sequencing was FFPE minimally invasive lung adenocarcinoma tissue. The V gene is TRBV6-1, the J gene TRBJ1-1; weak D call: TRBD1 (6 bases). CDR3: CASMDSEAFF. The CDR3 DNA sequence: TGTGCCAGCATGGACAGTGAAGCTTTCTTT.